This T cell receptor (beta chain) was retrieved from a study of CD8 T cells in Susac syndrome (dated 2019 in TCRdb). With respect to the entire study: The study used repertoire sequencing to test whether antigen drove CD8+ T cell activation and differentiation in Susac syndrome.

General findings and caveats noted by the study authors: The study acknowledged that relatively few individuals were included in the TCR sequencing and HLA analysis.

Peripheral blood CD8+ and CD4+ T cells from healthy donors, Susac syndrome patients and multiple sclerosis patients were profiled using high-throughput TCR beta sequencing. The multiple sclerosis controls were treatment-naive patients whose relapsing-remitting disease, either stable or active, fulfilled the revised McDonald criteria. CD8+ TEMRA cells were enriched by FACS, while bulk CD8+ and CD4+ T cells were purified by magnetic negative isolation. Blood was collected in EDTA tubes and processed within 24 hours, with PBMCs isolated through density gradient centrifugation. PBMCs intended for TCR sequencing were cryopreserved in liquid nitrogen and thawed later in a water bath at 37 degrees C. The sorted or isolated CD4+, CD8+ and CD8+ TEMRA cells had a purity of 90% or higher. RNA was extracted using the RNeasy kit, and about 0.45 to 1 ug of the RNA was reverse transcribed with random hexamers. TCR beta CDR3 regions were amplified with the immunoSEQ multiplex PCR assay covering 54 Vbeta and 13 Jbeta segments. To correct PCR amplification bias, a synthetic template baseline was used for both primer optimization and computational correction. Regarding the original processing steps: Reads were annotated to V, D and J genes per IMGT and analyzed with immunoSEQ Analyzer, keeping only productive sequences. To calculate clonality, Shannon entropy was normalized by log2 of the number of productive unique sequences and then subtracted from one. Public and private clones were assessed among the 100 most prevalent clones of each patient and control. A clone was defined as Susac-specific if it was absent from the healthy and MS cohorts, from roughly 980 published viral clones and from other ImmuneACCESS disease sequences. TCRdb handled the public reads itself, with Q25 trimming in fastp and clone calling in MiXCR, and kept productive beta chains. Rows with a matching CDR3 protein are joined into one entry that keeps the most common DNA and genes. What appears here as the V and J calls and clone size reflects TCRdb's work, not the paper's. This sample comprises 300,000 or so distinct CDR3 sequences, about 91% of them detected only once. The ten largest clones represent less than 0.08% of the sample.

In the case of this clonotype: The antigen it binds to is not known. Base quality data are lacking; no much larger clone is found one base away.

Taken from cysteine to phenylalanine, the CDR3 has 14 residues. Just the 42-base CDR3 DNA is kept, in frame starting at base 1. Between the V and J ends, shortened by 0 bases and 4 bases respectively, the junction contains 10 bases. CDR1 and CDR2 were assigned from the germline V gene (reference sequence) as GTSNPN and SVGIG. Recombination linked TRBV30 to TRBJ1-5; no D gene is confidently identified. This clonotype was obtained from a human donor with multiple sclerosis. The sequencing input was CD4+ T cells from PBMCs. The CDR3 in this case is CAWSVLTTNQPQHF. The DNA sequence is TGTGCCTGGAGTGTCTTGACAACGAATCAGCCCCAGCATTTT.